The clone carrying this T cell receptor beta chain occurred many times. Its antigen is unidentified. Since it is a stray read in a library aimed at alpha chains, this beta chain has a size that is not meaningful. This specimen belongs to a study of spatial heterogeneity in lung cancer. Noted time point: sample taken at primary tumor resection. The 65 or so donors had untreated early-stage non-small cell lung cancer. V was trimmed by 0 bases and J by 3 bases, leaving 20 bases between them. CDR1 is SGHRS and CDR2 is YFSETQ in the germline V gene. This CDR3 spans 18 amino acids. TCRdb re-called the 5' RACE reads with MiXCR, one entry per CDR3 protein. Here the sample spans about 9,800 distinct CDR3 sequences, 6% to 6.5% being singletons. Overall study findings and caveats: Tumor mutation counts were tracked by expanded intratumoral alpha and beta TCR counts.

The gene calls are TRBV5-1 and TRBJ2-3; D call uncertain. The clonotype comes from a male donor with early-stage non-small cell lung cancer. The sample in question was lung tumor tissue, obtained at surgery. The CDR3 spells CASSLALRPWPLTDTQYF. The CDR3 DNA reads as TGCGCCAGCAGCTTGGCCCTTCGACCTTGGCCTTTAACAGATACGCAGTATTTT. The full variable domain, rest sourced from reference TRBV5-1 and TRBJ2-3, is KAGVTQTPRYLIKTRGQQVTLSCSPISGHRSVSWYQQTPGQGLQFLFEYFSETQRNKGNFPGRFSGRQFSNSRSEMNVSTLELGDSALYLCASSLALRPWPLTDTQYFGPGTRLTVL.